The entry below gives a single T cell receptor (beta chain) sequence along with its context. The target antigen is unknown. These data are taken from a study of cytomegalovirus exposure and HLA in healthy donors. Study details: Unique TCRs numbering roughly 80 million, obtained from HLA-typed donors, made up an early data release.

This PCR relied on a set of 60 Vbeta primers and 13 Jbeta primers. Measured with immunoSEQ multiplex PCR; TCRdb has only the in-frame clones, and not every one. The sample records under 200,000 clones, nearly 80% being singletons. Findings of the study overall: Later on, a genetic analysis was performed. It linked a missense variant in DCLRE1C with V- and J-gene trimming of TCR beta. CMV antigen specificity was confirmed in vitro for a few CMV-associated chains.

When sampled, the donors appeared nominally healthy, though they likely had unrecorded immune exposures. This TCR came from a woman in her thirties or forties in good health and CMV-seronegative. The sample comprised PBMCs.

The CDR3 sequence is CSVTGRDGYTF. The CDR3 DNA reads TGCAGCGTAACGGGGCGGGACGGCTACACCTTC. The rearrangement links TRBV20-1 to TRBJ1-2; D is possibly TRBD1 (5 bases). The CDR3 spans 11 residues. Germline values: CDR1 DFQATT, CDR2 SNEGSKA (reference sequence).